The T cell receptor (beta chain) described here comes from a study of blood T cell repertoires in COVID-19. In the authors' workflow: Amplified reference gene primers provided the basis for estimating nucleated cell counts. TCRdb's copy holds only in-frame clones and misses some; the assay was immunoSEQ multiplex PCR. V and J calls and clone size are as listed in that table; D and trimming were resolved from the DNA. Of some 240,000 clones listed, about 87% were seen once; the top ten hold roughly 3%. This CDR3 contains 14 residues. Germline-derived CDR1 and CDR2 are MDHEN and SYDVKM. V gave up 6 bases and J gave up 2 bases; unmatched junction bases: 6. Self-reported history from a screening survey and questionnaire set each donor's cohort. A PCR-confirmed or clinician-diagnosed COVID-19 case had contacted exposed participants within 2 weeks of entry.

Sequencing used PBMCs or T cells enriched from blood (not recorded which). The clonotype originates from a woman in her thirties or forties who had been exposed to COVID-19. This sequence joins TRBV28 and TRBJ2-7, with 8 positions matching TRBD1. In DNA form, the CDR3 reads TGTGCCAGCAGATCGACAGGGGAAACCTACGAGCAGTACTTC. This gives the protein CASRSTGETYEQYF.